This T cell receptor beta chain originates from a study of blood T cell repertoires in COVID-19. Per the germline V gene, CDR1 is SGHVS and CDR2 is FQNEAQ. The CDR3 runs 16 residues. V shed 5 bases and J 2 bases; nucleotides not matched to a gene: 8. TCRdb's copy holds only in-frame clones and misses some; the assay was immunoSEQ multiplex PCR. The data hold approximately 92,000 clones, with 87% observed a single time. The clonotype was recovered from an older woman with COVID-19, enrolled during active disease. The sample consisted of peripheral blood. The chain combines TRBV7-8 with TRBJ2-3, with 9 bases identical to TRBD2. The CDR3 protein is CASSPKSGGPTDTQYF. CDR3 nucleotides: TGTGCCAGCAGCCCCAAAAGCGGGGGGCCCACAGATACGCAGTATTTT. Full variable domain (remainder filled in from reference TRBV7-8 and TRBJ2-3): GAGVSQSPRYKVAKRGQDVALRCDPISGHVSLFWYQQALGQGPEFLTYFQNEAQLDKSGLPSDRFFAERPEGSVSTLKIQRTQQEDSAVYLCASSPKSGGPTDTQYFGPGTRLTVL.